This TCR beta chain stems from a study of T cell changes during pregnancy in multiple sclerosis. Assay used: immunoSEQ multiplex PCR; TCRdb lists only in-frame clones, some missing. The sample consists of over 70,000 clones, 94% of them appearing once. The CDR3 has 15 amino acids. Between the trimmed V and J ends, which lost 2 bases and 4 bases, there was a span of 13 bases. Germline values: CDR1 KGHSH, CDR2 LQKENI. The chain couples TRBV18 to TRBJ2-3; D is ambiguous. The clonotype comes from a female donor with multiple sclerosis, enrolled in a pregnancy study. The material sequenced was peripheral blood, taken in the third trimester of pregnancy. CDR3 bases: TGTGCCAGCTCACCAACCCCCATCAGGCCAGATACGCAGTATTTT. This gives the protein CASSPTPIRPDTQYF.